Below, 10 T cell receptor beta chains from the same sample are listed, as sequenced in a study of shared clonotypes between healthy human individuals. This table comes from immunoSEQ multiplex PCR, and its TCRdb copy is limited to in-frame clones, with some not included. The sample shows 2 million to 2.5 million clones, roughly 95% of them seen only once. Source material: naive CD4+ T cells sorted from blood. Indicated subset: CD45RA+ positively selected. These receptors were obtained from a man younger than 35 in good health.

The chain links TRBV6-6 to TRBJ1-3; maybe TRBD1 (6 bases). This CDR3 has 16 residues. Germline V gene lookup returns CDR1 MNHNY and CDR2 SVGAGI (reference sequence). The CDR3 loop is CAAVNRGGLSGNTIYF. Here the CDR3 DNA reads TGTGCAGCAGTTAATAGGGGGGGGCTCTCTGGAAACACCATATATTTT.

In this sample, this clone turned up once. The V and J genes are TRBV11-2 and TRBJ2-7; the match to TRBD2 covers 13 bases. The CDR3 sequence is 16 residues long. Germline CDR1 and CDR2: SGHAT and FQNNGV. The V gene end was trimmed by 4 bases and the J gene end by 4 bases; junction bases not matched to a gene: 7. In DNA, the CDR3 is TGTGCCAGCAGCTCCATAGGACTAGCGGGAGCATACGAGCAGTACTTC. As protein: CASSSIGLAGAYEQYF.

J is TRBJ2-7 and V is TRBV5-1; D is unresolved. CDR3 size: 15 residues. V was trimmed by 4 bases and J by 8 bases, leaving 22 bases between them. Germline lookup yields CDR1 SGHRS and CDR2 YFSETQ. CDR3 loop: CASSPNSEVYEQQYF. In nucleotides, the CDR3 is TGCGCCAGCAGCCCCAACAGCGAGGTCTACGAGCAGCAGTACTTC.

The CDR3 nucleotides read TGTGCCAGCAGCCCCCCCACGACGGAGAACACTGAAGCTTTCTTT. Its protein product is CASSPPTTENTEAFF. The J gene is TRBJ1-1, the V gene TRBV9; D gene uncertain. Trimming removed 4 bases from V and 1 base from J, with 14 bases in between. Germline V gene sequence: CDR1 SGDLS, CDR2 YYNGEE. The CDR3 sequence is 15 residues long.

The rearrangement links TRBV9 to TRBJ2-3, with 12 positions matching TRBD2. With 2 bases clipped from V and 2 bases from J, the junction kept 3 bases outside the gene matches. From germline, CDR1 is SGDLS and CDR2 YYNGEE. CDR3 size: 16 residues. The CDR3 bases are TGTGCCAGCAGCGTGCGACTAGCGGGGGACACAGATACGCAGTATTTT. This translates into CASSVRLAGDTDTQYF.

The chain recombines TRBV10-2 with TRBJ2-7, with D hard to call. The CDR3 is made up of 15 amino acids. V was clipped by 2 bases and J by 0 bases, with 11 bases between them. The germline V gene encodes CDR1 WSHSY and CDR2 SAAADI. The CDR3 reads CASSEPWGISYEQYF. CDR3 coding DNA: TGCGCCAGCAGTGAGCCATGGGGTATCTCCTACGAGCAGTACTTC.

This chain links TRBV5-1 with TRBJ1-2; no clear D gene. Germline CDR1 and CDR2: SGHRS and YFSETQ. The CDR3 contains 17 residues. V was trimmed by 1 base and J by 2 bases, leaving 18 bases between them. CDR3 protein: CASSLPEADNLNYGYTF. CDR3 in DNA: TGCGCCAGCAGCTTGCCGGAGGCCGATAACCTCAACTATGGCTACACCTTC.

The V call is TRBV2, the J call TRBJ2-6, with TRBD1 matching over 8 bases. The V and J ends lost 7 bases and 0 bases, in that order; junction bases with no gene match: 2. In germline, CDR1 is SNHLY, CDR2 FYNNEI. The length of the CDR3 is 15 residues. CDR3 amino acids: CASTGGPSGANVLTF. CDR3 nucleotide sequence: TGTGCCAGCACAGGGGGCCCCTCTGGGGCCAACGTCCTGACTTTC. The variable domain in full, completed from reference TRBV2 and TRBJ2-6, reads EPEVTQTPSHQVTQMGQEVILRCVPISNHLYFYWYRQILGQKVEFLVSFYNNEISEKSEIFDDQFSVERPDGSNFTLKIRSTKLEDSAMYFCASTGGPSGANVLTFGAGSRLTVL.

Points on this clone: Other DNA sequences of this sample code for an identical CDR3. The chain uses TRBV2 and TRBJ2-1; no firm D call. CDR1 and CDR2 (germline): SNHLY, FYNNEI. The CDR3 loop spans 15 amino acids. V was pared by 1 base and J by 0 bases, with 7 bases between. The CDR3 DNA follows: TGTGCCAGCAGTGAAGGGCAGAGCTCCTACAATGAGCAGTTCTTC. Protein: CASSEGQSSYNEQFF.

In DNA form, the CDR3 reads TGTGCCAGCAGCTTAGGTCCGGTGGTCACTGAAGCTTTCTTT. Its translation is CASSLGPVVTEAFF. The chain employs TRBV7-9 and TRBJ1-1; no reliable D call. Germline V gene lookup returns CDR1 SEHNR and CDR2 FQNEAQ (reference sequence). V lost 1 base and J lost 4, with 10 bases in between. The CDR3 is 14 amino acids.